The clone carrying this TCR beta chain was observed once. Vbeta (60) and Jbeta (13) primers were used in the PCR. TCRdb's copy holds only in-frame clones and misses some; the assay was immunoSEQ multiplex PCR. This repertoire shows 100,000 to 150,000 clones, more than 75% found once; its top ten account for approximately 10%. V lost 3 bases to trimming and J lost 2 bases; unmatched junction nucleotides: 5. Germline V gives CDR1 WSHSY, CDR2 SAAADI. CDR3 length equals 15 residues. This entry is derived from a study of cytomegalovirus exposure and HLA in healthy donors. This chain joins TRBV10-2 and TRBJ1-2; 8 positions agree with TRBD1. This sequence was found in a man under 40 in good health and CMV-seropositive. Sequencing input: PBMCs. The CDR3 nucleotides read TGCGCCAGCAGTGAACCAGGGGGCGGAAACTATGGCTACACCTTC. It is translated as CASSEPGGGNYGYTF.